The T cell receptor beta chain under discussion was sequenced for a study of Ad26.COV2.S vaccination and SARS-CoV-2 variants. The treatment is: around 19 received Ad26.COV2.S at low or high dose, single or two shots; 5 received placebo; per-sample allocation not given. The investigators took samples on day 63 after the first vaccine or placebo injection. Profiling relied on immunoSEQ multiplex PCR, and the TCRdb table lists in-frame clones only, not all of them. The table has a few hundred thousand clones, roughly 87% seen once. The sample consisted of peripheral blood, taken in a trial of Ad26.COV2.S vaccine versus placebo. This TCR was sampled from a person aged 18-65 years who received the Ad26.COV2.S COVID-19 vaccine or a placebo.

The CDR3 loop reads CASSGQGHTF. DNA of the CDR3: TGTGCCAGCAGCGGACAGGGGCACACCTTC. The chain carries TRBV12-3 or TRBV12-4 and TRBJ1-2, with TRBD1 identical over 9 bases. The CDR3 runs to 10 residues. Germline trimming cut 6 bases from V and 12 bases from J; bases unmatched to any gene: 2.